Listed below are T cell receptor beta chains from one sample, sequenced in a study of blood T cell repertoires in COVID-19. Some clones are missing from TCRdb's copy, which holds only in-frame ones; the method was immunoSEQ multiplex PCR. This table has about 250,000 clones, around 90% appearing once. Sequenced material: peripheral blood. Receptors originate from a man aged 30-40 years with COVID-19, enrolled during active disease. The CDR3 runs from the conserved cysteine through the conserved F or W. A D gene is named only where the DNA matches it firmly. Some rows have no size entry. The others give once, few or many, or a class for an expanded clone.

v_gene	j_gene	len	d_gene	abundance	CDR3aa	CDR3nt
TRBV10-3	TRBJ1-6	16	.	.	CAISEPQGSYNSPLHF	TGTGCCATCAGTGAGCCACAGGGCTCCTATAATTCACCCCTCCACTTT
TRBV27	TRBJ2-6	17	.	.	CASRPGHQSSGANVLTF	TGTGCCAGCAGGCCGGGACACCAAAGCTCTGGGGCCAACGTCCTGACTTTC
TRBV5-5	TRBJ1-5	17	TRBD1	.	CASSLWAGGISNQPQHF	TGTGCCAGCAGCTTGTGGGCAGGGGGGATATCCAATCAGCCCCAGCATTTT
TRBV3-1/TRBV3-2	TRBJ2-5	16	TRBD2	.	CASSQDPAGGQETQYF	TGTGCCAGCAGCCAAGATCCGGCGGGGGGCCAAGAGACCCAGTACTTC
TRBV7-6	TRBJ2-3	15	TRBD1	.	CASSRGQGHTDTQYF	TGTGCCAGCAGCCGTGGACAGGGGCACACAGATACGCAGTATTTT
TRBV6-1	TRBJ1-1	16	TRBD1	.	CASSEEDRGRVTEAFF	TGTGCCAGCAGTGAAGAAGACAGGGGGCGGGTCACTGAAGCTTTCTTT
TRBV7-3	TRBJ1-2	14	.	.	CASSLTGGAAGYTF	TGTGCCAGCAGCCTTACGGGGGGGGCGGCTGGCTACACCTTC
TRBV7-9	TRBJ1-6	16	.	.	CASSSDRNSYNSPLHF	TGTGCCAGCAGCTCAGACAGAAATTCCTATAATTCACCCCTCCACTTT
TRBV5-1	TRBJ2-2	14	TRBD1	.	CASSLRQGSGELFF	TGCGCCAGCAGCTTACGACAGGGATCCGGGGAGCTGTTTTTT
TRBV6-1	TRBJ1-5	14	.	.	CASSEFREDQPQHF	TGTGCCAGCAGTGAATTCAGGGAGGACCAGCCCCAGCATTTT
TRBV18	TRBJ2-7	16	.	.	CASSPLDSFSSYEQYF	TGTGCCAGCTCACCACTCGACAGTTTTAGCTCCTACGAGCAGTACTTC
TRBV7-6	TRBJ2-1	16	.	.	CASSLLQGSSYNEQFF	TGTGCCAGCAGCTTATTGCAGGGGAGCTCCTACAATGAGCAGTTCTTC
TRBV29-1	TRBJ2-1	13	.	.	CSVEGISDNEQFF	TGCAGCGTTGAAGGGATTAGCGACAATGAGCAGTTCTTC
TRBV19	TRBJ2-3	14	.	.	CASSQDLITDTQYF	TGTGCCAGTAGCCAAGACTTGATCACAGATACGCAGTATTTT
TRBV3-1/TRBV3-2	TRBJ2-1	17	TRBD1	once	CASSLPKGTGAYNEQFF	TGTGCCAGCAGCCTACCTAAGGGGACAGGGGCCTACAATGAGCAGTTCTTC
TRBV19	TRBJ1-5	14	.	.	CASSIEAGHQPQHF	TGTGCCAGTAGTATAGAGGCGGGCCATCAGCCCCAGCATTTT
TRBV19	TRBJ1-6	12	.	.	CASRVQLSPLHF	TGTGCCAGTAGAGTACAGCTTTCACCCCTCCACTTT
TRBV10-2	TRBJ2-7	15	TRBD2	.	CASSEPTGLAGEQYF	TGCGCCAGCAGTGAGCCCACGGGACTAGCGGGTGAGCAGTACTTC
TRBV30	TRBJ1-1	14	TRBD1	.	CAWSSGTGNTEAFF	TGTGCCTGGAGTTCCGGGACAGGGAACACTGAAGCTTTCTTT
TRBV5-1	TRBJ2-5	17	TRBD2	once	CASSGKGLAGTEETQYF	TGCGCCAGCAGCGGGAAGGGACTAGCGGGGACTGAAGAGACCCAGTACTTC
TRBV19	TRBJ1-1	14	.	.	CASSPWTVNTEAFF	TGTGCCAGTAGTCCTTGGACAGTGAACACTGAAGCTTTCTTT
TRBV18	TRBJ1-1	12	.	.	CASSPVGEGAFF	TGTGCCAGCTCACCAGTGGGGGAGGGAGCTTTCTTT
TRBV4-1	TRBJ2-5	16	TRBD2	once	CASSQVAGGEQETQYF	TGCGCCAGCAGCCAAGTCGCGGGGGGTGAACAAGAGACCCAGTACTTC
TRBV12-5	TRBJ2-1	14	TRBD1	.	CASGGTAVYNEQFF	TGTGCTAGTGGTGGGACAGCCGTCTACAATGAGCAGTTCTTC
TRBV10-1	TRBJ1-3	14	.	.	CASSESGSGNTIYF	TGCGCCAGCAGTGAGTCGGGCAGTGGAAACACCATATATTTT
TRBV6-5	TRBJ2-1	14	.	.	CASSYLLPGNEQFF	TGTGCCAGCAGTTACTTACTACCGGGGAATGAGCAGTTCTTC
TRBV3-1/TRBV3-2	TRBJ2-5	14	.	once	CASSQVQGAETQYF	TGTGCCAGCAGCCAAGTTCAAGGGGCAGAGACCCAGTACTTC
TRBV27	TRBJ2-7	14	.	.	CASSNLGREPEQYF	TGTGCCAGCAGTAATTTGGGCAGGGAACCCGAGCAGTACTTC
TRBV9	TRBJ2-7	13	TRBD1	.	CASSVRTGVEQYF	TGTGCCAGCAGCGTAAGAACAGGGGTTGAGCAGTACTTC
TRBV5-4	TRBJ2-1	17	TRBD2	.	CASSAGLAGGQRNEQFF	TGTGCCAGCAGCGCGGGACTAGCGGGGGGGCAAAGGAATGAGCAGTTCTTC
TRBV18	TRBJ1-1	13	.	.	CASSPPYSTEAFF	TGTGCCAGCTCACCACCGTACAGCACTGAAGCTTTCTTT
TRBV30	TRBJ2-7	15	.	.	CAWATSGVAPNEQYF	TGTGCCTGGGCCACCTCGGGGGTAGCCCCCAACGAGCAGTACTTC
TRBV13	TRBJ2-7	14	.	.	CASSLGGGPVEQYF	TGTGCCAGCAGCTTAGGGGGGGGGCCCGTTGAGCAGTACTTC
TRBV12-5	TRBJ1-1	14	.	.	CASGLVAGNTEAFF	TGTGCTAGTGGTTTGGTTGCAGGGAACACTGAAGCTTTCTTT
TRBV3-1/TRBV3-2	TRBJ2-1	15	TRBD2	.	CASSLAGESYNEQFF	TGTGCCAGCAGCCTAGCGGGGGAATCCTACAATGAGCAGTTCTTC
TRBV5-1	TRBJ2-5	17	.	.	CASSFRPLTGNQETQYF	TGCGCCAGCAGCTTTCGGCCGTTAACAGGGAACCAAGAGACCCAGTACTTC
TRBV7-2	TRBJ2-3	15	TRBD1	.	CASSLAPSRTGRQYF	TGTGCCAGCAGCTTAGCCCCCTCCCGGACAGGGCGGCAGTATTTT
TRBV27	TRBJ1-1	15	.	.	CASSLLAPGTTEAFF	TGTGCCAGCAGTTTACTAGCCCCGGGAACCACTGAAGCTTTCTTT
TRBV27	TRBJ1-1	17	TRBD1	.	CASSLSLPGGWNTEAFF	TGTGCCAGCAGTTTATCGCTGCCAGGGGGTTGGAACACTGAAGCTTTCTTT
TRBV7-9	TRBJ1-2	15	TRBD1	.	CASSLARGQGNGYTF	TGTGCCAGCAGCTTAGCGCGGGGACAGGGGAACGGCTACACCTTC
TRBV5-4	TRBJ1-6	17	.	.	CASSPDLRGTDISPLHF	TGTGCCAGCAGCCCGGACCTCAGGGGTACTGATATTTCACCCCTCCACTTT
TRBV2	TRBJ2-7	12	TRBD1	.	CAGSRTGDEQYF	TGTGCCGGATCCCGGACAGGGGACGAGCAGTACTTC
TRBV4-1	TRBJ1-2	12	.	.	CASSQGLGGYTF	TGCGCCAGCAGCCAAGGGCTTGGTGGCTACACCTTC
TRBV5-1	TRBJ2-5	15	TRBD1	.	CASSLYQGAEETQYF	TGCGCCAGCAGCTTGTATCAGGGGGCCGAAGAGACCCAGTACTTC
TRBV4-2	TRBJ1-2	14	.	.	CASSHIQGDYGYTF	TGTGCCAGCAGCCATATACAGGGCGACTATGGCTACACCTTC
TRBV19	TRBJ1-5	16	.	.	CASSLTTGFGNQPQHF	TGTGCCAGTAGTCTTACTACAGGGTTTGGCAATCAGCCCCAGCATTTT
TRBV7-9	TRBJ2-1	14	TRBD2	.	CASSSSGGLNEQFF	TGTGCCAGCAGCTCATCGGGGGGGCTTAATGAGCAGTTCTTC
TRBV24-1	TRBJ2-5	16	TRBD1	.	CATSDPGQGGQETQYF	TGTGCCACCAGTGATCCCGGACAGGGTGGCCAAGAGACCCAGTACTTC
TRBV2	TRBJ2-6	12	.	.	CGGLSGANVLTF	TGTGGTGGGCTTTCTGGGGCCAACGTCCTGACTTTC